This T cell receptor (beta chain) was profiled in a study of beta chain features in type 1 diabetes. Notes on this clone: Its antigen remains unknown.

Reverse transcribing all isolated RNA meant expressed TCRB transcripts were sequenced. Samples of naive, central memory and regulatory T cells yielded a mean of about 3.5 million reads. Sequencing used immunoSEQ multiplex PCR; TCRdb keeps in-frame clones, though not all of them. The sample includes approximately 130,000 clones, approximately 15% of them seen just once. Per germline, CDR1 SQVTM and CDR2 ANQGSEA. This CDR3 has 14 residues. V was pared by 7 bases and J by 3 bases, with 8 bases of the junction left unmatched. About 120 mL of blood, on average, came from one heparinised draw per donor. Findings of the study overall: Shorter TCRB CDR3s, moderately but significantly so, marked every one of the four CD4+ subsets in Type 1 diabetes patients. Relative to healthy donors, patients appeared to have naive, central memory and Treg TCRB repertoires that were more similar.

The specimen sequenced was central memory CD4+ T cells from blood. The receptor's source is a man between 18 and 29 years old with type 1 diabetes. The chain links TRBV29-1 to TRBJ2-7; TRBD1 matches at 11 bases. This CDR3 is CSARTGTGGYEQYF. For the CDR3, the DNA is TGCAGCGCTCGAACCGGGACAGGGGGCTACGAGCAGTACTTC.